This TCR beta chain was obtained from a study of blood T cells in healthy people across ages. Concerning this clonotype: The antigen remains unidentified.

Sample-barcoded 5' priming and a J-beta primer mix drove a second PCR of 7 to 11 cycles. Every sample produced at least 2.5 million CDR3-containing paired-end reads. TCRdb re-called the 5' RACE reads through MiXCR, storing one row per CDR3 protein. Of roughly 1.4 million distinct CDR3 sequences listed, around 59% are singletons. There are 17 residues in the CDR3. Germline assignment: CDR1 SGHRS and CDR2 YFSETQ. Deletions cut 0 bases from V and 1 base from J, with 11 bases between. Overall study findings and caveats: Samples with more naive T cells showed higher observed beta diversity. Older individuals had lower TCR beta diversity per million T cells (the decline was roughly linear).

Each sample yielded at least 6 million isolated PBMCs. The TCR originated in a man aged 18-30 years in good health. Sequencing was done on a sample of blood. This chain joins TRBV5-1 and TRBJ2-6; D tentatively reads TRBD1 or TRBD2 (5 bases each). This chain's CDR3 is CASSLAWGSSGANVLTF. The CDR3 DNA follows: TGCGCCAGCAGCTTGGCGTGGGGGTCGTCTGGGGCCAACGTCCTGACTTTC.